Below, one TCR beta chain is given with its context. The antigen remains unidentified. Documented time point: cycle 4 day 1 (C4D1), after less than 7 weeks of nivolumab. All patients experienced relapse after autologous stem cell transplantation, and brentuximab vedotin exposure was variable. This entry is derived from a study of PD-1 blockade in classical Hodgkin lymphoma. Study-wide points: Newly diagnosed and completely responding patients shared comparable baseline diversity.

TCRdb's copy holds only in-frame clones and misses some; the assay was immunoSEQ multiplex PCR. The data show several thousand clones, roughly three quarters seen once. Trimming took off 5 bases at V and 1 base at J, with 13 bases between the two ends. There are 15 residues in the CDR3. Germline assignment: CDR1 SGHTA and CDR2 FQGNSA. The material was peripheral blood mononuclear cells (PBMCs), obtained before the fourth cycle of nivolumab. The receptor was derived from a human donor with classical Hodgkin lymphoma. The genes are TRBV7-2 and TRBJ2-3, with D possibly called TRBD1 or TRBD2 (5 bases each). In nucleotides, the CDR3 is TGTGCCAGCAGCCACCGGGACCCGCGCACAGATACGCAGTATTTT. This translates into CASSHRDPRTDTQYF.